The 2 T cell receptor beta chains below were found in one sample sequenced in a study of blood T cell repertoires in COVID-19. TCRdb's table, derived via immunoSEQ multiplex PCR, lists solely in-frame clones and lacks some. The data contain a few hundred thousand clones, approximately 86% of them singletons. Material for sequencing was PBMCs or T cells enriched from blood (not recorded which). These receptor sequences come from a woman in her forties or fifties with acute COVID-19.

This chain connects TRBV4-1 to TRBJ2-6; possibly TRBD2 for D (5 bases). Germline V gene sequence: CDR1 MGHRA, CDR2 YSYEKL. Trimming took off 3 bases at V and 0 bases at J, with 24 bases between the two ends. The CDR3 is 21 amino acids. CDR3 coding DNA: TGCGCCAGCAGCCACCAAAACCCGTCGGGGTGGGGAGTCTCTGGGGCCAACGTCCTGACTTTC. Amino acids: CASSHQNPSGWGVSGANVLTF.

The chain is built from TRBV4-1 and TRBJ2-3; 15 nucleotides align to TRBD2. This CDR3 is built from 18 residues. The ends lost 3 bases at V and 2 bases at J; junction bases unmatched: 6. Per the germline V gene, CDR1 is MGHRA and CDR2 is YSYEKL. CDR3 sequence: CASSHSGTSGRITDTQYF. The DNA of the CDR3 is TGCGCCAGCAGCCATTCCGGGACTAGCGGGAGGATCACAGATACGCAGTATTTT.